Listed below are T cell receptor beta chains from one sample, sequenced in a study of cytomegalovirus exposure and HLA in healthy donors. Sequenced by immunoSEQ multiplex PCR; TCRdb stores in-frame clones only, minus some. Altogether roughly 150,000 clones are present, about 79% being singletons, with the ten largest covering about 2.3%. Sequencing was performed on PBMCs. The receptors were gathered from a male donor in good health and CMV-seronegative. CDR3s include the opening cysteine and the closing phenylalanine or tryptophan. D genes are given only for firm matches.

d_gene,v_gene,j_gene,CDR3aa,CDR3nt
TRBD1,TRBV5-4,TRBJ1-6,CASSWASGTGYPSPLHF,TGTGCCAGCAGCTGGGCTTCCGGGACAGGGTATCCCTCACCCCTCCACTTT
.,TRBV2,TRBJ2-1,CASSRTDLRQFF,TGTGCCAGCAGTAGGACAGACCTACGGCAGTTCTTC
TRBD2,TRBV6-5,TRBJ2-7,CASSFPGEREDEQYF,TGTGCCAGCAGCTTCCCGGGGGAGCGGGAAGACGAGCAGTACTTC
.,TRBV4-1,TRBJ1-2,CASSSGQNYGYTF,TGCGCCAGCAGCTCTGGGCAGAACTATGGCTACACCTTC
.,TRBV6-1,TRBJ2-7,CASSEQASSYEQYF,TGTGCCAGCAGTGAACAGGCGAGCTCCTACGAGCAGTACTTC
TRBD1,TRBV4-3,TRBJ2-7,CASSPDRDPGEQYF,TGCGCCAGCAGCCCGGACAGGGATCCAGGGGAGCAGTACTTC
.,TRBV29-1,TRBJ1-5,CSVTGPAGPQHF,TGCAGCGTTACTGGGCCAGCGGGGCCCCAGCATTTT
.,TRBV27,TRBJ2-7,CASSSRGDDEQYF,TGTGCCAGCAGTTCCAGGGGAGACGACGAGCAGTACTTC
TRBD1,TRBV29-1,TRBJ1-1,CSVEGTDRECEAFF,TGCAGCGTTGAAGGAACGGACAGGGAATGTGAAGCTTTCTTT
TRBD1,TRBV6-5,TRBJ2-1,CASTITGGYNEQFF,TGTGCCAGCACAATTACAGGGGGCTACAATGAGCAGTTCTTC